Sequencing of this TCR beta chain was carried out in a study of beta chain features in type 1 diabetes. The overall study: Patients were similar to healthy donors in age and gender (as well as in cell yields). The study, taken as a whole, reports: Moderate yet significant TCRB CDR3 shortening was seen in Type 1 diabetes patients in all four CD4+ subsets. VDJ junctions sequenced from type 1 diabetes patients showed fewer insertions and more deletions.

This clone showed up just a few times. The antigen remains unidentified. Of the isolated RNA, all was reverse transcribed, and so the sequenced material was expressed TCRB transcripts. Profiled with immunoSEQ multiplex PCR; TCRdb holds only in-frame clones, not every one. The table lists roughly 140,000 clones, less than 9% of them singletons. The sample was central memory CD4+ T cells from blood. This TCR derives from a woman aged 30 to 39 in good health.

The CDR3 DNA reads as TGTGCCAGCAGCTTAGGACTAGCGCTTACCCTCTCCTACGAGCAGTACTTC. Translating it yields CASSLGLALTLSYEQYF. The chain uses TRBV7-8 and TRBJ2-7; 8 bases align to TRBD2. CDR3 length: 17 amino acids. The V gene's germline CDR1 is SGHVS and CDR2 FQNEAQ. The ends lost 1 base at V and 0 bases at J; junction bases unmatched: 8.